This T cell receptor (beta chain) emerged from a study of early T cells in non-severe SARS-CoV-2 infection (dated by TCRdb to about 2021). Study-wide context: Because TCR sequencing relied on bulk RNA taken from unsorted whole blood, pairing of alpha and beta chains was not possible. The paper's findings and limits, for the study overall: VDJdb matching was skewed toward anti-spike CD8 responses and likely underestimated virus-specific expansions by missing private and CD4 specificities.

Reading the germline V gene (reference sequence) gives CDR1 MNHNY and CDR2 SVGAGI. The trim is 6 bases for V and 7 bases for J, with a gap of 10 bases between the germline ends. The CDR3, from cysteine to phenylalanine, totals 12 residues. CDR3 DNA is the only sequence kept; it has 36 bases, read in frame from the first base. A case-control design nested within a healthcare worker cohort in London, UK, was used, with weekly nasopharyngeal swab PCR tests and blood sampling performed. Healthcare workers were recruited between 23 and 31 March 2020, during the week of the UK lockdown, and were followed weekly for up to roughly 16 weeks. Library construction relied on 5' RACE. The listed sequencing device is NextSeq 500. In the TCR library protocol, unique molecular identifiers were attached to individual cDNA molecules to correct for PCR bias and sequencing error. Sequencing covered both TCR alpha and beta chains, and within each sample the abundances of alpha and beta sequences were tightly co-correlated. In the source study's methods: Decombinator V4 was used to perform V gene, J gene and CDR3 annotation of TCR sequences. TCRs were defined as expanded if a significant change between any two time points was detected under a Poisson model with p below 0.0001. TCR abundances were normalised to the total number of TCRs sequenced in each sample and reported as counts per million. MAIT TCRs were defined by TRAV1-2 paired with TRAJ12, TRAJ20 or TRAJ33, and iNKT TCRs by TRAV10 paired with TRAJ18. VDJdb, accessed 1 November 2021, was searched for CMV, EBV and SARS-CoV-2 annotated TCRs, with TCRs annotated for multiple antigens excluded. Using fastp at Q25 and MiXCR, TCRdb reprocessed the public reads and kept productive beta chains. Rows matching on CDR3 protein sequence are summarized as one entry with the most common DNA and genes. The V and J calls, along with clone size, are taken from TCRdb and not from the paper's own processing. This sample lists about 64,000 distinct CDR3 sequences; less than 5% were detected once. The ten largest clones capture around 5% of the sample.

In this sample, this clonotype turned up many times. What antigen it recognizes has not been identified. Base qualities are not provided; no much larger clone lies one nucleotide away. The sequence joins TRBV6-6 to TRBJ2-1, with TRBD2 perhaps the D gene, on 5 matching bases. Sequenced material: whole blood. The origin of this receptor is an adult who was a healthcare worker with PCR-confirmed SARS-CoV-2 infection or an uninfected control (not recorded which). The CDR3 reads as follows: CASSKLGNEQFF. The bases read TGTGCCAGCAGCAAACTAGGTAATGAGCAGTTCTTC.